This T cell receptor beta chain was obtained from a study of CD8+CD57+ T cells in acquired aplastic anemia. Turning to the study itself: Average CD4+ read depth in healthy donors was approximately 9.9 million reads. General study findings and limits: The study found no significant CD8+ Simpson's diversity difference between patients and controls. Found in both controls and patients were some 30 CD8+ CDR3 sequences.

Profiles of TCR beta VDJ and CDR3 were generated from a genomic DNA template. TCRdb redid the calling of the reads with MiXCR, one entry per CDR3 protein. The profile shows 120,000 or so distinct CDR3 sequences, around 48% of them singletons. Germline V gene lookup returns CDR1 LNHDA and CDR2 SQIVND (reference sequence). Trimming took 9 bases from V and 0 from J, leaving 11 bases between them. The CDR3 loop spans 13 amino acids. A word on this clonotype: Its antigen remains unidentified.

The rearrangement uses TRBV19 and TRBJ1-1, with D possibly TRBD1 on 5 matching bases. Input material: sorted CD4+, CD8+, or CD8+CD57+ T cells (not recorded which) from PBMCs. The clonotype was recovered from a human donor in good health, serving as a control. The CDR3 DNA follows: TGTGCCAGCAATCTCAGGGTGAACACTGAAGCTTTCTTT. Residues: CASNLRVNTEAFF.